The sequence of this T cell receptor beta chain was determined in a study of T-cell reconstitution after alpha-beta-depleted transplantation in children. Overall study results and limits: The main origin of T-cell counts and diversity one year after transplant was newly produced T cells.

Unique molecular identifiers featured in how the TCRbeta library was prepared. TCRdb reanalysed the PCR reads using MiXCR and keeps one entry per CDR3 protein. The table shows fewer than 450,000 distinct CDR3 sequences, with 15% to 20% occurring only once. To note about this clonotype: What it binds is unknown.

The TCR comes from a male patient under 10 years old who had a stem cell transplant for acute lymphoblastic leukemia, so the T cells may come from the graft donor. Sequencing was performed on PBMCs, mostly from graft donor cells, taken 360 days after TCRalphabeta/CD19-depleted stem cell transplant.

CDR3 sequence reads: CSVGPSASYEQYF. The CDR3 coding sequence is TGCAGCGTTGGACCTAGCGCTTCCTACGAGCAGTACTTC. This chain uses TRBV29-1 with TRBJ2-7, with D tentatively TRBD2 (6 bases). Germline V gene sequence: CDR1 SQVTM, CDR2 ANQGSEA. CDR3 size: 13 residues. Trimming left V 4 bases short and J 1 base short, with 11 bases between.